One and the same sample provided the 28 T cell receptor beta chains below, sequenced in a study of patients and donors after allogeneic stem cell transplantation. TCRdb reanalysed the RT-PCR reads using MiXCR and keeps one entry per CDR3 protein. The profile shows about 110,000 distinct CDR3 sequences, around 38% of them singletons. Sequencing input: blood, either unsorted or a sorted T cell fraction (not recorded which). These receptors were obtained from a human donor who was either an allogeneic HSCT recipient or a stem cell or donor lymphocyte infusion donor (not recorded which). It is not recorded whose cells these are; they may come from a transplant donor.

The CDR3 loop reads CASSHHGTGTNTGELFF. CDR3 in DNA: TGTGCCAGCAGTCACCACGGGACAGGGACGAACACCGGGGAGCTGTTTTTT. This chain uses TRBV28 with TRBJ2-2; the match to TRBD1 covers 9 bases. This CDR3 has 17 residues. Per the germline V gene, CDR1 is MDHEN and CDR2 is SYDVKM. The J segment lost 0 bases and the V segment lost 5 bases, leaving 7 bases of the junction unmatched.

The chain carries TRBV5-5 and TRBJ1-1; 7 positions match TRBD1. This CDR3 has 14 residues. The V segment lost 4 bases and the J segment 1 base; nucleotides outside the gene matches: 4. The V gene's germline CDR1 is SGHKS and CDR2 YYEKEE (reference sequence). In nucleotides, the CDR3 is TGTGCCAGCAGCAACCGGGACAGGAACACTGAAGCTTTCTTT. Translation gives CASSNRDRNTEAFF.

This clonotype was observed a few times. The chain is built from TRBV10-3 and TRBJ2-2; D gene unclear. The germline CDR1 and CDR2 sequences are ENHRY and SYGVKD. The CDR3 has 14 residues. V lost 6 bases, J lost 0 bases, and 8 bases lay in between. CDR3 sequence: CAIRRLANTGELFF. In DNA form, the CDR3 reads TGTGCCATCAGACGTCTCGCGAACACCGGGGAGCTGTTTTTT.

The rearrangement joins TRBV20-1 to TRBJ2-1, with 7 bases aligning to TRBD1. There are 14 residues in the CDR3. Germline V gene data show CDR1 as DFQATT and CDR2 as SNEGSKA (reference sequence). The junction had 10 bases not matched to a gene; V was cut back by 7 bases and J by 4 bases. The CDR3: CSVTLRGRYNEQFF. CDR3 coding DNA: TGCAGTGTTACCCTGAGGGGGCGATACAATGAGCAGTTCTTC.

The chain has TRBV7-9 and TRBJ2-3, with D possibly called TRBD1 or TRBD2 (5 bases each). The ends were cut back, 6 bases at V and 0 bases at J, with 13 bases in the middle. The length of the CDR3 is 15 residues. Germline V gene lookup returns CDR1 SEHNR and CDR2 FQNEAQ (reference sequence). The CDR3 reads CASSPGTLSTDTQYF. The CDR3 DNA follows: TGTGCCAGCAGTCCCGGGACCCTGAGCACAGATACGCAGTATTTT. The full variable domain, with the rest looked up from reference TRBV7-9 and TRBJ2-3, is DTGVSQNPRHKITKRGQNVTFRCDPISEHNRLYWYRQTLGQGPEFLTYFQNEAQLEKSRLLSDRFSAERPKGSFSTLEIQRTEQGDSAMYLCASSPGTLSTDTQYFGPGTRLTVL.

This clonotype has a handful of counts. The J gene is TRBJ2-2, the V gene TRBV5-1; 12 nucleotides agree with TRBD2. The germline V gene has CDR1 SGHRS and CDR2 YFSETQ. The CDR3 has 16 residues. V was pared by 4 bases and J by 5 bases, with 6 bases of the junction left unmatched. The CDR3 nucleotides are TGCGCCAGCAGCCAGACTAGCGGGAGATATACCGGGGAGCTGTTTTTT. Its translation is CASSQTSGRYTGELFF.

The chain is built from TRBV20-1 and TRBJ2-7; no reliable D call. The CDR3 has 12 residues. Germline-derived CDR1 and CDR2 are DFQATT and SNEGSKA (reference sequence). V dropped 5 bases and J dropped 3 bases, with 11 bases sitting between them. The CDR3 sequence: CSAGIQDYEQYF. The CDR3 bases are TGCAGTGCTGGAATTCAGGACTACGAGCAGTACTTC.

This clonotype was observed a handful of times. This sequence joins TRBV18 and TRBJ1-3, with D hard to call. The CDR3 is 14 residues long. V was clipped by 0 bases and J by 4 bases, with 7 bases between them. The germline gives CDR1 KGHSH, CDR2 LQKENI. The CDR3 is CASSPPGIGNTIYF. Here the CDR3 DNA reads TGTGCCAGCTCACCACCGGGGATCGGAAACACCATATATTTT.

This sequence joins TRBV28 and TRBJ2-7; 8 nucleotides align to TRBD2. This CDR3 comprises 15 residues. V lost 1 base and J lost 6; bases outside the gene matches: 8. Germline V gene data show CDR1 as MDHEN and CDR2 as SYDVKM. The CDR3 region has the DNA TGTGCCAGCAGTTTATTCCGGGAGGGTGTAGGCGAGCAGTACTTC. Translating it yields CASSLFREGVGEQYF.

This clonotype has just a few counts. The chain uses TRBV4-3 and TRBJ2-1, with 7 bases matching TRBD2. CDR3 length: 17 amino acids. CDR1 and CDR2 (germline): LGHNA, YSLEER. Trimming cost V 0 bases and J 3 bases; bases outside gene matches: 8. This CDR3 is CASSQDWGGAHYNEQFF. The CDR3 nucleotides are TGCGCCAGCAGCCAAGATTGGGGGGGAGCCCACTACAATGAGCAGTTCTTC.

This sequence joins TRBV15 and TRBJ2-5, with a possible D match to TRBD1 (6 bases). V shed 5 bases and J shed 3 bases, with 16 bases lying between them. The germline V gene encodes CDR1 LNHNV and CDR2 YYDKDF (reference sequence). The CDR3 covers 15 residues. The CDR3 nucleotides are TGTGCCACCAGCTTCCTTCGGGGACAAAAAGAGACCCAGTACTTC. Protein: CATSFLRGQKETQYF.

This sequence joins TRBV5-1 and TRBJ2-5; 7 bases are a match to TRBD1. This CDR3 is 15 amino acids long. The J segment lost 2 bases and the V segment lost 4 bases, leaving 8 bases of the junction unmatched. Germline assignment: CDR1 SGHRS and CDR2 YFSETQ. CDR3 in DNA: TGCGCCAGCAGCATCCCTGACAGGGCTCAAGAGACCCAGTACTTC. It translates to CASSIPDRAQETQYF.

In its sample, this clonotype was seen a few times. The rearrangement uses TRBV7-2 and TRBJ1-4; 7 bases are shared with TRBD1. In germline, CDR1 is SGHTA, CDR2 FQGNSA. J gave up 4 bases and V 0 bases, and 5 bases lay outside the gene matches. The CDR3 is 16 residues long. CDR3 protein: CASSLALDRFNEKLFF. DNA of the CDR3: TGTGCCAGCAGCTTAGCGTTGGACAGGTTTAATGAAAAACTGTTTTTT.

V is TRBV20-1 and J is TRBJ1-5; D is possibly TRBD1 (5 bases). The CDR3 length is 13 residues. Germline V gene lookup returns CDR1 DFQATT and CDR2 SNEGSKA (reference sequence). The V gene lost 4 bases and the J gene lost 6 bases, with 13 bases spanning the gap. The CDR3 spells CSATTGEGQPQHF. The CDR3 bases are TGCAGTGCTACAACGGGGGAGGGTCAGCCCCAGCATTTT.

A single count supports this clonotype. CDR3 protein: CASSQAGTGSYEQYF. The CDR3 region has the DNA TGCGCCAGCAGCCAGGCCGGGACAGGGAGTTACGAGCAGTACTTC. The V and J genes are TRBV4-3 and TRBJ2-7, with 9 nucleotides matching TRBD1. The CDR3 runs 15 residues. With 3 bases clipped from V and 4 bases from J, the junction kept 7 bases outside the gene matches. Per germline, CDR1 LGHNA and CDR2 YSLEER.

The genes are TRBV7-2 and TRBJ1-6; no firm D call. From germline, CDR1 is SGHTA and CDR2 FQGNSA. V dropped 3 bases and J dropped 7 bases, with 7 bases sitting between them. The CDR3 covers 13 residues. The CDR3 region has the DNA TGTGCCAGCAGCTTCGTGGGGAATTCACCCCTCCACTTT. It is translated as CASSFVGNSPLHF.

The CDR3 DNA sequence: TGTGCCAGCAGCCTACGGACACCGTACTATGGCTACACCTTC. Amino acid sequence: CASSLRTPYYGYTF. V is TRBV7-2 and J is TRBJ1-2, with D tentatively TRBD1 (5 bases). Germline-derived CDR1 and CDR2 are SGHTA and FQGNSA. Trimming stripped 5 bases from V and 3 bases from J, with 13 bases between. The CDR3 runs to 14 residues. The full variable domain, rest sourced from reference TRBV7-2 and TRBJ1-2, is GAGVSQSPSNKVTEKGKDVELRCDPISGHTALYWYRQSLGQGLEFLIYFQGNSAPDKSGLPSDRFSAERTGGSVSTLTIQRTQQEDSAVYLCASSLRTPYYGYTFGSGTRLTVV.

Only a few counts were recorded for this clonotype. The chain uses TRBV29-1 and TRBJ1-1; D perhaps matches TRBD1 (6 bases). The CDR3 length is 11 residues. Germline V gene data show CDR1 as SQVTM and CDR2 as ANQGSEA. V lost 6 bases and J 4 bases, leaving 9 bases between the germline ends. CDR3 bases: TGCAGCGTAAGGGGGACCACTGAAGCTTTCTTT. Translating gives CSVRGTTEAFF.

The CDR3 reads CASSPRLGRNTEAFF. The DNA for the CDR3 is TGCGCCAGCAGCCCTCGCCTGGGCAGAAACACTGAAGCTTTCTTT. The chain couples TRBV4-3 to TRBJ1-1; D gene unclear. Trimming removed 4 bases from V and 2 bases from J, with 14 bases in between. The CDR3 contains 15 residues. Per the germline V gene, CDR1 is LGHNA and CDR2 is YSLEER.

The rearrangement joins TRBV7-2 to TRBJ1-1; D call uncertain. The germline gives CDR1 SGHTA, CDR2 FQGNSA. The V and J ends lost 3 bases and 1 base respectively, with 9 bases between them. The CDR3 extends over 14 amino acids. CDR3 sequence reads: CASSLAAGNTEAFF. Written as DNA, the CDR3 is TGTGCCAGCAGCTTGGCAGCTGGGAACACTGAAGCTTTCTTT.

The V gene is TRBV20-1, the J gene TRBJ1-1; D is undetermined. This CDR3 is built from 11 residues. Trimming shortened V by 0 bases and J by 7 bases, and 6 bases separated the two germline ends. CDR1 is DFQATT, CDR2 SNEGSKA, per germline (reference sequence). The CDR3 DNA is TGCAGTGCTAGAGAGGTTGGTGAAGCTTTCTTT. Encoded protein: CSAREVGEAFF.

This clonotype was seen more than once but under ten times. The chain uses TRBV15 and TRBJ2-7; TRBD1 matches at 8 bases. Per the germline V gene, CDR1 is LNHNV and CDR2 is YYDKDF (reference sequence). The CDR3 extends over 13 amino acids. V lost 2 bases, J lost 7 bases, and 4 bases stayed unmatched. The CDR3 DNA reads TGTGCCACCAGCAGACAGGGGGCCGAGGAGCAGTACTTC. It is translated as CATSRQGAEEQYF.

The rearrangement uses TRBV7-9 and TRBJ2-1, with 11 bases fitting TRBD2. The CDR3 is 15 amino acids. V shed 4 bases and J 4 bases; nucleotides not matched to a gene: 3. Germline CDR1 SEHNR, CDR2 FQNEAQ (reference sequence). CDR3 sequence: CASSWRLAGYNEQFF. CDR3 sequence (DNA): TGTGCCAGCAGCTGGCGACTAGCGGGATACAATGAGCAGTTCTTC.

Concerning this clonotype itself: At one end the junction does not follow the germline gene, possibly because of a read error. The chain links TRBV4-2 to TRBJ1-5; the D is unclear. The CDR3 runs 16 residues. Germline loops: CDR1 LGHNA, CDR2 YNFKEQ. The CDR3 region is CACSQGAALSNQPQHF. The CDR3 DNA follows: TGTGCCTGCAGCCAAGGAGCGGCCCTTAGCAATCAGCCCCAGCATTTT.

The CDR3 here is CASSYEGTAAVSPLHF. CDR3 sequence (DNA): TGTGCCAGCAGCTACGAGGGGACAGCCGCCGTCTCACCCCTCCACTTT. J is TRBJ1-6 and V is TRBV7-2; the match to TRBD1 covers 7 bases. The CDR3 has 16 residues. The V and J ends lost 4 bases and 10 bases, in that order; junction bases with no gene match: 13. CDR1 is SGHTA, CDR2 FQGNSA, per germline.

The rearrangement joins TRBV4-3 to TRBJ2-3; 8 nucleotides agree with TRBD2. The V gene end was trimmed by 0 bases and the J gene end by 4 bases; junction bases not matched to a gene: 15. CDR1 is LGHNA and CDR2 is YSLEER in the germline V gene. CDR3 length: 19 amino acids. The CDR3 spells CASSQEVQRGTSGADTQYF. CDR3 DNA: TGCGCCAGCAGCCAAGAGGTACAGCGGGGGACTTCAGGGGCAGATACGCAGTATTTT.

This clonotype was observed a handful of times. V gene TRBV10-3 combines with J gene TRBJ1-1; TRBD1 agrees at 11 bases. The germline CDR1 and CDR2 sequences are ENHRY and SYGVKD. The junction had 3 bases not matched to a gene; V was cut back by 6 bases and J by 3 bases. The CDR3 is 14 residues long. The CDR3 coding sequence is TGTGCCATCAGGAGGGGACAGGGGGACACTGAAGCTTTCTTT. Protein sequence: CAIRRGQGDTEAFF.

CDR3 protein: CASSLFSSNYGYTF. CDR3 nucleotide sequence: TGCGCCAGCAGCTTGTTCAGTTCTAACTATGGCTACACCTTC. This chain uses TRBV5-1 with TRBJ1-2; D uncertain. The ends were cut back, 1 base at V and 0 bases at J, with 7 bases in the middle. Germline lookup yields CDR1 SGHRS and CDR2 YFSETQ. The CDR3 consists of 14 residues.